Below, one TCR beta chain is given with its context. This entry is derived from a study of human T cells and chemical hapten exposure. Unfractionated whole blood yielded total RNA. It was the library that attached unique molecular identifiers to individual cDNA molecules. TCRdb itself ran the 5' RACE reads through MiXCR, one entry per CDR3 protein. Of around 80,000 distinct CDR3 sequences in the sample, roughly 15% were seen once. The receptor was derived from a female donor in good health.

Here the CDR3 DNA reads TGTGCCAGCAGCCCTGGGACAGCTGGTGGAAACACCATATATTTT. Amino acid sequence: CASSPGTAGGNTIYF. This sequence joins TRBV3-1 and TRBJ1-3, with 7 bases that match TRBD1. The germline CDR1 and CDR2 sequences are LGHDT and YNNKEL (reference sequence). CDR3 length: 15 amino acids. The V gene end was trimmed by 4 bases and the J gene end by 3 bases; junction bases not matched to a gene: 6. Complete variable domain (other parts from reference TRBV3-1 and TRBJ1-3): DTAVSQTPKYLVTQMGNDKSIKCEQNLGHDTMYWYKQDSKKFLKIMFSYNNKELIINETVPNRFSPKSPDKAHLNLHINSLELGDSAVYFCASSPGTAGGNTIYFGEGSWLTVV.